The 6 T cell receptor beta chains below were found in one sample sequenced in a study of T-cell memory formation after mild COVID-19. One entry per CDR3 protein, called by TCRdb with MiXCR from the 5' RACE reads. The repertoire consists of 250,000 to 300,000 distinct CDR3 sequences, with approximately 8% occurring once and the leading ten covering about 20%. The sequenced material came from PBMCs or a T cell subset sorted from them (not recorded which). The receptor set was obtained from a man between 18 and 29 years old who had mild COVID-19 (a few samples of this study predate the infection). Cell type and time point are not known.

This clonotype was picked up many times. V usage is TRBV6-2 or TRBV6-3 and J usage is TRBJ2-3; D not certain. V gave up 3 bases and J gave up 5 bases, with 9 bases separating them. There are 13 residues in the CDR3. In germline, CDR1 is MNHEY, CDR2 SVGEGT. CDR3 sequence reads: CASSYPLGDTQYF. The DNA of the CDR3 is TGTGCCAGCAGTTATCCCCTGGGAGATACGCAGTATTTT.

The gene calls are TRBV10-3 and TRBJ2-1; maybe TRBD1 (6 bases). The CDR3 contains 15 residues. Germline V CDR1 and CDR2: ENHRY, SYGVKD. V was shortened by 10 bases and J by 0 bases, with 16 bases between the two germline ends. The CDR3 reads CATLGTLSSYNEQFF. CDR3 in DNA: TGTGCCACCCTAGGGACACTGAGCTCCTACAATGAGCAGTTCTTC.

This rearrangement joins TRBV5-5 to TRBJ2-5; D gene ambiguous. This CDR3 is 13 amino acids long. Germline assignment: CDR1 SGHKS and CDR2 YYEKEE (reference sequence). V gave up 5 bases and J gave up 5 bases, with 13 bases separating them. CDR3 sequence: CASRPSVLETQYF. The CDR3 coding sequence is TGTGCCAGCAGGCCTTCGGTTCTGGAGACCCAGTACTTC.

The J gene is TRBJ2-1, the V gene TRBV11-3; 11 bases match TRBD1. Looked up from germline, CDR1 is SGHNT and CDR2 is YENEEA. J lost 7 bases, V lost 3 bases, and 5 bases had no gene match. This CDR3 region has 15 residues. The CDR3 loop reads CASSFAGTGGNEQFF. CDR3 bases: TGTGCCAGCAGCTTTGCGGGGACAGGGGGGAATGAGCAGTTCTTC.

The chain combines TRBV7-9 with TRBJ2-7; D is undetermined. Germline loops: CDR1 SEHNR, CDR2 FQNEAQ (reference sequence). The CDR3 runs to 15 residues. V was cut by 4 bases and J by 2 bases, with 15 bases left in between. The CDR3 DNA reads TGTGCCAGCAGCTCGACCGGACCTGGGGCCTACGAGCAGTACTTC. This gives the protein CASSSTGPGAYEQYF.

This clonotype has a count of ten or more. This chain connects TRBV3-1 to TRBJ2-2; D is undetermined. Germline assignment: CDR1 LGHDT and CDR2 YNNKEL (reference sequence). Trimming left V 3 bases short and J 8 bases short, with 4 bases between. The CDR3 runs to 11 residues. The CDR3: CASSQLGELFF. For the CDR3, the DNA is TGTGCCAGCAGCCAGCTGGGGGAGCTGTTTTTT.